The sequence of this T cell receptor beta chain was determined in a study of molecular identifiers for immune sequencing clone quantification. Study-level findings and limits: It was shown that clones above 20 RNA copies held over 99% of effector molecules, but under 1% in naive cells.

TCRdb redid the calling of the PCR reads with MiXCR, one entry per CDR3 protein. The sample contains 300,000 to 350,000 distinct CDR3 sequences, about a fifth of which appear only once. As for this clonotype: The target antigen is unknown. This may be a read error: a much more frequent sequence differs by one nucleotide.

CDR3 length: 11 residues. Germline V gene data show CDR1 as MDHEN and CDR2 as SYDVKM. Specimen: naive CD8+ T cells from blood, with Jurkat cell RNA spiked in. Subset here: FACS-sorted CD8+CD4-CCR7+CD45RA+ naive T cells. This clonotype was sampled from a human donor in good health. Some libraries in this study had Jurkat cell RNA spiked in. The chain recombines TRBV28 with TRBJ2-3; 8 nucleotides align to TRBD2. The CDR3 DNA reads TGTGCCAGCAATCGGGGGACTAGTAGGAATTTT. It yields the protein CASNRGTSRNF.